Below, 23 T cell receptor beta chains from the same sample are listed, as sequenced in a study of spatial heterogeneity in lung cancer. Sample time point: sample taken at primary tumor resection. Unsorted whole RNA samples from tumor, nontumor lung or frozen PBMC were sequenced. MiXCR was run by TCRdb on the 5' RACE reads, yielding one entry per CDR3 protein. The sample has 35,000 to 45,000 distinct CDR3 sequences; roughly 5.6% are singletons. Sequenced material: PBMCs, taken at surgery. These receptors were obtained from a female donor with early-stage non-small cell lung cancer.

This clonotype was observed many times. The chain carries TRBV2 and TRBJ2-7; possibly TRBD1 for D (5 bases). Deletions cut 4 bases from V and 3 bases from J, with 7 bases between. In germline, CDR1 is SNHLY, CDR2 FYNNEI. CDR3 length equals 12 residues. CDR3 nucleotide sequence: TGTGCCAGCAGTGTCCAGGGCTACGAGCAGTACTTC. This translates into CASSVQGYEQYF.

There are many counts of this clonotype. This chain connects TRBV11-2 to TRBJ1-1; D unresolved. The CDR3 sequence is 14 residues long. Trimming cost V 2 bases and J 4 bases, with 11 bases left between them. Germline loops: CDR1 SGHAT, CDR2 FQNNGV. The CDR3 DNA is TGTGCCAGCAGCTTAACCGGGGAGGTCACTGAAGCTTTCTTT. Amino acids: CASSLTGEVTEAFF.

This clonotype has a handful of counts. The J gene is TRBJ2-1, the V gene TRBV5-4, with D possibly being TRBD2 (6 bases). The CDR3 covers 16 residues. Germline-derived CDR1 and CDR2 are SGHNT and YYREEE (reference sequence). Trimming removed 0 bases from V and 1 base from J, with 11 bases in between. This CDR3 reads CASSLVGSGSYNEQFF. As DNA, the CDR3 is TGTGCCAGCAGCTTGGTTGGTAGCGGTTCCTACAATGAGCAGTTCTTC.

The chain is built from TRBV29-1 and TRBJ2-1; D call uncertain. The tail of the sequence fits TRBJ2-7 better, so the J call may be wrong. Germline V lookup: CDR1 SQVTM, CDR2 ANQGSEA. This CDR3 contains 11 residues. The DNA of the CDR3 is TGCAGCGTTCCTGCAAACAATGAGCAGTACTTC. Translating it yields CSVPANNEQYF.

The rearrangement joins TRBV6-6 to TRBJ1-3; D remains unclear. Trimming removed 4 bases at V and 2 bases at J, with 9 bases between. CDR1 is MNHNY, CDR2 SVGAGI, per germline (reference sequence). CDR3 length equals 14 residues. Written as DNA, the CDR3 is TGTGCCAGCAGTTTCCCAGCGGCTGGAAACACCATATATTTT. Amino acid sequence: CASSFPAAGNTIYF.

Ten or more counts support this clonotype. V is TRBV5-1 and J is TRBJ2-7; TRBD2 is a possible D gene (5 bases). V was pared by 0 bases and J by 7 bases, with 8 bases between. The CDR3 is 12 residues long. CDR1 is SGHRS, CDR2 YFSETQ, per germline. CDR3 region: CASSLVSGEQYF. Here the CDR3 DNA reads TGCGCCAGCAGCTTGGTCTCGGGGGAGCAGTACTTC. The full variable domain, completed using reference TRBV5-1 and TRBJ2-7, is KAGVTQTPRYLIKTRGQQVTLSCSPISGHRSVSWYQQTPGQGLQFLFEYFSETQRNKGNFPGRFSGRQFSNSRSEMNVSTLELGDSALYLCASSLVSGEQYFGPGTRLTVT.

In DNA, the CDR3 is TGTGCCAGCAGCCCTGACAACACCGGGGAGCTGTTTTTT. Encoded protein: CASSPDNTGELFF. The chain uses TRBV9 and TRBJ2-2, with D unclear. The germline V gene encodes CDR1 SGDLS and CDR2 YYNGEE. Deletions cut 4 bases from V and 2 bases from J, with 6 bases between. There are 13 residues in the CDR3.

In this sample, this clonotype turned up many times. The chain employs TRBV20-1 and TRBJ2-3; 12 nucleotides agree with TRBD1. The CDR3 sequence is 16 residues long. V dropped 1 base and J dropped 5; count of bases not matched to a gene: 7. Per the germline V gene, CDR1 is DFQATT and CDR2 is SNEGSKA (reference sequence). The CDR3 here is CSARASGTGGLDTQYF. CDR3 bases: TGCAGTGCTAGAGCTTCCGGGACAGGGGGCCTAGATACGCAGTATTTT.

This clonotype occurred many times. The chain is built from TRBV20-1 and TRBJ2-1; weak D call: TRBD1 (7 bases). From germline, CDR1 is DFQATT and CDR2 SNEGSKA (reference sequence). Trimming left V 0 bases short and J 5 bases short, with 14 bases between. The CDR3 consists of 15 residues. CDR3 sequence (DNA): TGCAGTGCTAGAGATCTGCAGGGGGGCCACAATGAGCAGTTCTTC. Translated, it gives CSARDLQGGHNEQFF.

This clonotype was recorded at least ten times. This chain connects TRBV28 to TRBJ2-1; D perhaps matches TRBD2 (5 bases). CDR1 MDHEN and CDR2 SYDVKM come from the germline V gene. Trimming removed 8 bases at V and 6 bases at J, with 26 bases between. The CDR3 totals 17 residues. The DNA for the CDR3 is TGTGCCAGCGCTTTCCCGGTAGGGCCTCCCGGGGTCAATGAGCAGTTCTTC. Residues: CASAFPVGPPGVNEQFF.

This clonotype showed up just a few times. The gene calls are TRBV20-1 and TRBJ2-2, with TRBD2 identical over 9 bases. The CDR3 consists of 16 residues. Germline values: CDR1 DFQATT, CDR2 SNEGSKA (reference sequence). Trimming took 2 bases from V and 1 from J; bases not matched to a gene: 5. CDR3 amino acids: CSARPVTSGNTGELFF. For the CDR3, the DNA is TGCAGTGCTAGACCCGTGACTAGCGGGAACACCGGGGAGCTGTTTTTT.

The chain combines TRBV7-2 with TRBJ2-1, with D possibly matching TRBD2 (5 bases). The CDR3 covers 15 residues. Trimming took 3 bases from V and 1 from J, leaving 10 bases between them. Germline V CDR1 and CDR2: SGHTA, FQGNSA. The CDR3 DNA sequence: TGTGCCAGCAGCTTCATTCCGGGGTCCTACAATGAGCAGTTCTTC. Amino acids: CASSFIPGSYNEQFF.

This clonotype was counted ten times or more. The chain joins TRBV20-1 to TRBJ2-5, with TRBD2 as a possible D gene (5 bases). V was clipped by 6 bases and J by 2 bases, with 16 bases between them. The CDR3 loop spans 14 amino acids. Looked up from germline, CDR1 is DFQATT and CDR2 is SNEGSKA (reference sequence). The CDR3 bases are TGCAGTGCCAGTAGCGCCCCGGGGCAAGAGACCCAGTACTTC. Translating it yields CSASSAPGQETQYF.

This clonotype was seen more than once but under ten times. The CDR3: CASSELREKLFF. DNA for the CDR3: TGTGCCAGCAGTGAGCTCAGGGAAAAACTGTTTTTT. The chain couples TRBV2 to TRBJ1-4; no firm D call. V was trimmed by 3 bases and J by 8 bases, leaving 7 bases between them. The length of the CDR3 is 12 residues. Germline CDR1 SNHLY, CDR2 FYNNEI.

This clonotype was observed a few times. This CDR3 is CASSPIGQPAETQYF. The CDR3 DNA reads TGTGCCAGCAGCCCAATTGGTCAGCCCGCTGAGACCCAGTACTTC. The chain carries TRBV7-9 and TRBJ2-5; D unclear. Germline V gene lookup returns CDR1 SEHNR and CDR2 FQNEAQ (reference sequence). This CDR3 is 15 amino acids long. V was trimmed by 5 bases and J by 5 bases, leaving 18 bases between them.

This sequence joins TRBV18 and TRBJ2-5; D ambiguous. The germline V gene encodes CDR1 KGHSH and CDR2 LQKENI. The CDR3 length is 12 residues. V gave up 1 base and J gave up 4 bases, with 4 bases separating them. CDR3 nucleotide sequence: TGTGCCAGCTCACCACTCGGAGAGACCCAGTACTTC. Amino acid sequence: CASSPLGETQYF.

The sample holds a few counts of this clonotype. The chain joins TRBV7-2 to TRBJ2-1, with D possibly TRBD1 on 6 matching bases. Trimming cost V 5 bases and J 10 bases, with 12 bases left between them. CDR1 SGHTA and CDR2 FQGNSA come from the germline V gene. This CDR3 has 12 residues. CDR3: CASSRVGTEQFF. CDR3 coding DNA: TGTGCCAGCAGCCGGGTGGGGACAGAGCAGTTCTTC.

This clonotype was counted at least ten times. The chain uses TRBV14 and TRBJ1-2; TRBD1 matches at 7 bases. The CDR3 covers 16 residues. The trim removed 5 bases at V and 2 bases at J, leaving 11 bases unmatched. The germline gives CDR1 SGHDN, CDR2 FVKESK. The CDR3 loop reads CASSTRTGSYNYGYTF. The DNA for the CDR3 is TGTGCCAGCAGCACAAGGACAGGTTCCTACAACTATGGCTACACCTTC.

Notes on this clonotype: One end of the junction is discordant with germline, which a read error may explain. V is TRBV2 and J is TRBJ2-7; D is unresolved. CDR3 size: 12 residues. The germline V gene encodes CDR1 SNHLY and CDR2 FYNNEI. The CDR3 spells CASREGPYEQYF. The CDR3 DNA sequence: TGTGCCAGCAGGGAAGGCCCCTACGAGCAGTACTTC.

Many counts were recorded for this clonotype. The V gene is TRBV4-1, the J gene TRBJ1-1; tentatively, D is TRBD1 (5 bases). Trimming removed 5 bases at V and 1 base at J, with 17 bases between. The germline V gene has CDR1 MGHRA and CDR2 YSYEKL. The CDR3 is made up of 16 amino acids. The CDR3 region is CASSGHIERANTEAFF. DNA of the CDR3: TGCGCCAGCAGCGGACACATAGAGAGAGCGAACACTGAAGCTTTCTTT.

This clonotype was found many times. The CDR3 sequence is CASSPNVYEQYF. CDR3 nucleotide sequence: TGTGCCAGCAGTCCAAATGTATACGAGCAGTACTTC. The genes are TRBV2 and TRBJ2-7; D is unclear. The V and J ends lost 5 bases and 4 bases respectively, with 9 bases between them. This CDR3 has 12 amino acids. Germline V lookup: CDR1 SNHLY, CDR2 FYNNEI.

The CDR3 loop is CAWRGQGRTYEQYF. CDR3 bases: TGTGCCTGGAGGGGACAGGGCCGTACCTACGAGCAGTACTTC. The rearrangement uses TRBV30 and TRBJ2-7; TRBD1 matches 9 bases. V gave up 3 bases and J gave up 2 bases; unmatched junction bases: 5. The length of the CDR3 is 14 residues. Germline CDR1 and CDR2: GTSNPN and SVGIG (reference sequence).

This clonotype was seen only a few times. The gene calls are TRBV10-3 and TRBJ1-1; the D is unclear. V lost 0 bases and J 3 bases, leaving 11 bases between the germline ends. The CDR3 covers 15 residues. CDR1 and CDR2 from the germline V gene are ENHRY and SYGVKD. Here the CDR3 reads CAISESIAGYTEAFF. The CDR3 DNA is TGTGCCATCAGTGAGTCGATCGCGGGATACACTGAAGCTTTCTTT.